Following are 28 T cell receptor beta chains from one sample sequenced in a study of beta chain features in type 1 diabetes. What was sequenced were expressed TCRB transcripts, since all of the isolated RNA had been reverse transcribed. Method: immunoSEQ multiplex PCR; TCRdb's copy keeps in-frame clones and lacks some. The table shows roughly 310,000 clones, with approximately 9.9% occurring only once. Sample: naive CD4+ T cells from blood. The receptors were gathered from a woman aged 25 to 39 in good health.

The CDR3, as DNA: TGTGCCAGCAGTTTTCGACTAGCGGGAGGCGCAGATACGCAGTATTTT. This sequence encodes CASSFRLAGGADTQYF. V gene TRBV27 combines with J gene TRBJ2-3, with 13 bases aligning to TRBD2. Germline CDR1 MNHEY, CDR2 SMNVEV (reference sequence). There are 16 residues in the CDR3. The V and J ends lost 3 bases and 4 bases, in that order; junction bases with no gene match: 4.

V gene TRBV11-1 combines with J gene TRBJ2-5, with TRBD1 matching 8 bases. In germline, CDR1 is SGHAT, CDR2 FQDESV (reference sequence). The CDR3 has 15 residues. Germline trimming cut 4 bases from V and 1 base from J; bases unmatched to any gene: 5. For the CDR3, the DNA is TGTGCCAGCAGCTCCAGCGGACAGGGCCAAGAGACCCAGTACTTC. This gives the protein CASSSSGQGQETQYF. The whole variable domain, filled in from reference TRBV11-1 and TRBJ2-5, reads EAEVAQSPRYKITEKSQAVAFWCDPISGHATLYWYRQILGQGPELLVQFQDESVVDDSQLPKDRFSAERLKGVDSTLKIQPAELGDSAMYLCASSSSGQGQETQYFGPGTRLLVL.

The chain links TRBV4-2 to TRBJ1-2, with 12 bases identical to TRBD1. Trimming removed 5 bases from V and 6 bases from J; junction bases left unmatched: 10. The germline gives CDR1 LGHNA, CDR2 YNFKEQ. This CDR3 contains 16 residues. CDR3 nucleotides: TGTGCCAGCAGCACTTCCTCCGGGACAGGGGGCAATGGCTACACCTTC. It codes for CASSTSSGTGGNGYTF.

This clone appeared a few times. The genes are TRBV29-1 and TRBJ2-1; 8 positions match TRBD1. J lost 3 bases, V lost 3 bases, and 13 bases had no gene match. This CDR3 is built from 17 residues. Germline V gene lookup returns CDR1 SQVTM and CDR2 ANQGSEA. CDR3 DNA: TGCAGCGTTGAGGCCTGGACAGGGACGGTAATCTACAATGAGCAGTTCTTC. Amino acid sequence: CSVEAWTGTVIYNEQFF.

The J gene is TRBJ1-2, the V gene TRBV6-5; the D gene is possibly TRBD1 (6 bases). V gave up 5 bases and J gave up 3 bases, with 16 bases separating them. Germline CDR1 is MNHEY and CDR2 is SVGAGI. The CDR3 runs 15 residues. Here the CDR3 DNA reads TGTGCCAGCAGTCCCGGTCTCGAGGGGGACTATGGCTACACCTTC. It encodes CASSPGLEGDYGYTF.

The CDR3 reads CAISTGAGGYGYTF. CDR3 nucleotides: TGTGCCATCAGTACAGGGGCCGGCGGCTATGGCTACACCTTC. The J gene is TRBJ1-2, the V gene TRBV10-3; 7 bases are shared with TRBD1. V shed 5 bases, J shed 4 bases, and the junction held 7 bases outside the gene matches. The CDR3 loop spans 14 amino acids. The V gene's germline CDR1 is ENHRY and CDR2 SYGVKD.

V usage is TRBV6-5 and J usage is TRBJ1-2, with unresolved D. The CDR3 loop spans 14 amino acids. Germline V CDR1 and CDR2: MNHEY, SVGAGI. Trimming left V 3 bases short and J 0 bases short, with 8 bases between. Here the CDR3 DNA reads TGTGCCAGCAGTTATAGGGAGACTAACTATGGCTACACCTTC. It encodes CASSYRETNYGYTF.

The chain joins TRBV7-9 to TRBJ1-2; weak D call: TRBD1 (5 bases). Germline V gene lookup returns CDR1 SEHNR and CDR2 FQNEAQ (reference sequence). The CDR3 is 15 amino acids. Trimming left V 1 base short and J 4 bases short, with 13 bases between. The CDR3 DNA reads as TGTGCCAGCAGCTTAGGCCAGGGCGGCGTCTATGGCTACACCTTC. Translation gives CASSLGQGGVYGYTF.

Concerning this clone itself: Mismatch with germline at one junction end may stem from a read error. CDR3 protein: CASSLSHIAGDHNEQFF. The CDR3 DNA sequence: TGTGCTAGCAGCTTGTCTCACATAGCGGGAGACCACAATGAGCAGTTCTTC. The genes are TRBV7-7 and TRBJ2-1, with 9 bases that match TRBD2. Germline assignment: CDR1 SSHAT and CDR2 FNYEAQ (reference sequence). There are 17 residues in the CDR3.

This clone has more than one count but fewer than ten. The CDR3 loop is CATSLGTDFNQPQHF. The CDR3 bases are TGTGCCACCAGCCTAGGGACAGACTTCAATCAGCCCCAGCATTTT. This sequence joins TRBV15 and TRBJ1-5; 7 bases map to TRBD1. This CDR3 region has 15 residues. CDR1 and CDR2 (germline): LNHNV, YYDKDF (reference sequence). J was trimmed by 3 bases and V by 5 bases; bases with no gene match: 7.

The V gene is TRBV28, the J gene TRBJ2-2; TRBD1 matches 8 bases. CDR1 is MDHEN, CDR2 SYDVKM, per germline. The CDR3 is 13 amino acids. J gave up 8 bases and V 6 bases, and 5 bases lay outside the gene matches. CDR3 region: CASSFQGAGELFF. The CDR3 region has the DNA TGTGCCAGCAGCTTTCAGGGGGCAGGGGAGCTGTTTTTT.

This chain connects TRBV6-6 to TRBJ1-2, with D uncertain. Germline CDR1 MNHNY, CDR2 SVGAGI (reference sequence). The V end lost 2 bases, the J end lost 7 bases, and 11 bases lay between the germline ends. The CDR3 runs 13 residues. CDR3 sequence reads: CASSYRKEGGYTF. The DNA for the CDR3 is TGTGCCAGCAGTTACCGGAAGGAGGGTGGCTACACCTTC.

V is TRBV7-2 and J is TRBJ2-7, with D maybe TRBD1 (5 bases). CDR3 length: 13 residues. The germline V gene has CDR1 SGHTA and CDR2 FQGNSA. V was cut by 5 bases and J by 2 bases, with 10 bases left in between. CDR3 nucleotide sequence: TGTGCCAGCAGCCCACTGGGGCCCTACGAGCAGTACTTC. Encoded protein: CASSPLGPYEQYF.

This clone has only a few counts. The chain links TRBV28 to TRBJ1-1, with D possibly matching TRBD1 (5 bases). V shed 6 bases and J shed 2 bases, with 16 bases lying between them. The germline V gene encodes CDR1 MDHEN and CDR2 SYDVKM. This CDR3 has 15 amino acids. In DNA form, the CDR3 reads TGTGCCAGCAGGACATATCAGGGTTTCAACACTGAAGCTTTCTTT. It is translated as CASRTYQGFNTEAFF.

This chain uses TRBV14 with TRBJ1-5; D possibly corresponds to TRBD1 (5 bases). Germline V CDR1 and CDR2: SGHDN, FVKESK. The CDR3 covers 13 residues. V was shortened by 1 base and J by 5 bases, with 6 bases between the two germline ends. The CDR3 coding sequence is TGTGCCAGCAGCCAAGGGGGCGATCAGCCCCAGCATTTT. This gives the protein CASSQGGDQPQHF.

This clone was observed a few times. V gene TRBV7-8 combines with J gene TRBJ2-3, with a weak D call TRBD1 (5 bases). The CDR3 extends over 12 amino acids. Between the trimmed V and J ends, which lost 5 bases and 4 bases, there was a span of 7 bases. Germline values: CDR1 SGHVS, CDR2 FQNEAQ. As DNA, the CDR3 is TGTGCCAGCAGCCCAGGGTCAGATACGCAGTATTTT. It translates to CASSPGSDTQYF.

CDR3 region: CASSSGQASSYEQYF. The CDR3, as DNA: TGCGCCAGCAGCTCCGGACAGGCCAGCTCCTACGAGCAGTACTTC. The genes are TRBV5-1 and TRBJ2-7, with 7 bases aligning to TRBD1. With 3 bases clipped from V and 0 bases from J, the junction kept 6 bases outside the gene matches. Germline lookup yields CDR1 SGHRS and CDR2 YFSETQ. The CDR3 runs 15 residues.

There are a few counts of this clone. CDR3 sequence: CASSLAQITYEQYF. CDR3 nucleotide sequence: TGTGCCAGCAGCTTAGCACAGATAACCTACGAGCAGTACTTC. The chain uses TRBV7-8 and TRBJ2-7; D gene uncertain. V gave up 0 bases and J gave up 2 bases, with 8 bases separating them. Germline V lookup: CDR1 SGHVS, CDR2 FQNEAQ. The CDR3 sequence is 14 residues long.

The chain couples TRBV7-2 to TRBJ2-7, with 8 bases identical to TRBD1. Germline V gives CDR1 SGHTA, CDR2 FQGNSA. V trimming: 5 bases; J trimming: 4 bases; junction bases outside the gene matches: 4. The CDR3 is 13 residues long. CDR3 residues: CASSPGQGYEQYF. For the CDR3, the DNA is TGTGCCAGCAGCCCCGGACAGGGATACGAGCAGTACTTC.

The chain joins TRBV29-1 to TRBJ1-3; TRBD1 might be the D (5 bases). The ends were cut back, 7 bases at V and 0 bases at J, with 16 bases in the middle. The germline CDR1 and CDR2 sequences are SQVTM and ANQGSEA. This CDR3 contains 15 residues. The CDR3 DNA is TGCAGCGCTAAGACAGACCAAAACTCTGGAAACACCATATATTTT. This gives the protein CSAKTDQNSGNTIYF.

This clone was detected only a few times. The chain employs TRBV29-1 and TRBJ1-5; 7 bases align to TRBD1. The CDR3 is 14 residues long. Germline loops: CDR1 SQVTM, CDR2 ANQGSEA. Trimming cost V 4 bases and J 1 base; bases outside gene matches: 4. The CDR3 loop is CSVVEGASNQPQHF. In DNA, the CDR3 is TGCAGCGTTGTGGAGGGGGCAAGCAATCAGCCCCAGCATTTT.

This clone was counted a few times. The chain employs TRBV11-2 and TRBJ1-1; D is possibly TRBD1 (6 bases). Trimming stripped 1 base from V and 7 bases from J, with 16 bases between. The CDR3 sequence is 15 residues long. Per germline, CDR1 SGHAT and CDR2 FQNNGV. The CDR3 coding sequence is TGTGCCAGCAGCTTAGTGCAGGCCCTAGGGGGTGAAGCTTTCTTT. Translation: CASSLVQALGGEAFF.

This clone occurred a few times. V and J are TRBV5-4 and TRBJ1-2; D is uncertain. CDR1 is SGHNT, CDR2 YYREEE, per germline (reference sequence). Trimming stripped 9 bases from V and 5 bases from J, with 14 bases between. There are 12 residues in the CDR3. CDR3 in amino acids: CAMTGGFYGYTF. CDR3 sequence (DNA): TGTGCCATGACCGGAGGCTTTTATGGCTACACCTTC.

A note on this clone: Other nucleotide sequences from this sample produce the same CDR3. The chain recombines TRBV9 with TRBJ2-1; D is ambiguous. Germline V lookup: CDR1 SGDLS, CDR2 YYNGEE. This CDR3 spans 13 amino acids. V was clipped by 3 bases and J by 0 bases, with 4 bases between them. CDR3 nucleotides: TGTGCCAGCAGCGCGGGCTCCTACAATGAGCAGTTCTTC. This gives the protein CASSAGSYNEQFF.

The genes are TRBV7-3 and TRBJ2-3; D is uncertain. Trimming cost V 3 bases and J 0 bases, with 7 bases left between them. The CDR3 totals 14 residues. Germline V lookup: CDR1 SGHTA, CDR2 FQGTGA. This CDR3 is CASSFTGSTDTQYF. CDR3 in DNA: TGTGCCAGCAGCTTCACCGGGAGCACAGATACGCAGTATTTT.

The rearrangement links TRBV30 to TRBJ2-7; D is perhaps TRBD1 (6 bases). V was trimmed by 4 bases and J by 0 bases, leaving 16 bases between them. Looked up from germline, CDR1 is GTSNPN and CDR2 is SVGIG (reference sequence). The CDR3 consists of 15 residues. CDR3 coding DNA: TGTGCCTGGACCCCCATCAGGGGAAGCTCCTACGAGCAGTACTTC. It is translated as CAWTPIRGSSYEQYF.

V usage is TRBV15 and J usage is TRBJ2-3, with D possibly matching TRBD2 (5 bases). The CDR3 contains 14 residues. The V end lost 0 bases, the J end lost 6 bases, and 10 bases lay between the germline ends. Germline lookup yields CDR1 LNHNV and CDR2 YYDKDF (reference sequence). CDR3 protein: CATSRDGGSDTQYF. Here the CDR3 DNA reads TGTGCCACCAGCAGAGATGGCGGGTCCGATACGCAGTATTTT.

This clone was detected only a few times. V and J are TRBV7-2 and TRBJ1-2; D may be TRBD1 (5 bases). Trimming pared 2 bases from V and 4 bases from J, leaving 14 bases between. Germline V gives CDR1 SGHTA, CDR2 FQGNSA. The length of the CDR3 is 15 residues. CDR3: CASSLPREAVYGYTF. DNA of the CDR3: TGTGCCAGCAGCTTACCCAGGGAGGCGGTCTATGGCTACACCTTC.